These 10 T cell receptor beta chains were all obtained from the same sample, sequenced in a study of blood T cell repertoires in COVID-19. Assay used: immunoSEQ multiplex PCR; TCRdb lists only in-frame clones, some missing. The sample has around 80,000 clones, 82% seen once; the top ten hold 12%. The sample was peripheral blood. These receptor sequences come from a man of 80 years or more with acute or convalescent COVID-19.

J is TRBJ2-3 and V is TRBV7-8; possible D gene TRBD2, 5 bases. Germline V lookup: CDR1 SGHVS, CDR2 FQNEAQ. This CDR3 is built from 16 residues. Trimming took 5 bases from V and 2 from J, leaving 17 bases between them. The CDR3 is CASSPSLAADTDTQYF. CDR3 nucleotide sequence: TGTGCCAGCAGCCCTAGCCTAGCCGCGGACACAGATACGCAGTATTTT.

The V call is TRBV19, the J call TRBJ1-2, with TRBD1 identical over 10 bases. The V gene end was trimmed by 0 bases and the J gene end by 2 bases; junction bases not matched to a gene: 6. CDR1 is LNHDA, CDR2 SQIVND, per germline (reference sequence). The CDR3 is 17 residues long. The CDR3 protein is CASSIDLPGQGNYGYTF. CDR3 sequence (DNA): TGTGCCAGTAGTATAGATTTGCCGGGACAGGGGAACTATGGCTACACCTTC.

J is TRBJ2-2 and V is TRBV3-1 (or the pseudogene TRBV3-2); 7 nucleotides line up with TRBD1. Per germline, CDR1 LGHDT and CDR2 YNNKEL (reference sequence). Trimming cost V 10 bases and J 4 bases; bases outside gene matches: 9. The CDR3 contains 14 residues. CDR3 in DNA: TGTGCCACCCGAGGGGGCGCGGGCACCGGGGAGCTGTTTTTT. Translation: CATRGGAGTGELFF.

This chain links TRBV12-3 or TRBV12-4 with TRBJ1-1, with TRBD1 matching 8 bases. After removal of 2 bases from V and 10 bases from J, the junction contained 3 bases not matched to a gene. This CDR3 region has 12 residues. CDR3 nucleotide sequence: TGTGCCAGCAGTTTACTAGGACAGGGAGCTTTCTTT. This sequence encodes CASSLLGQGAFF.

The V and J genes are TRBV27 and TRBJ1-3; no reliable D call. Germline V gene data show CDR1 as MNHEY and CDR2 as SMNVEV (reference sequence). The V end was cut by 7 bases, the J end by 3 bases, with 13 bases between. This CDR3 region has 14 residues. CDR3: CASISQEDGNTIYF. The CDR3 DNA reads TGTGCCAGCATTTCCCAGGAGGATGGAAACACCATATATTTT.

V is TRBV18 and J is TRBJ2-1; 16 bases are a match to TRBD2. The CDR3 loop spans 16 amino acids. Germline CDR1 reads KGHSH; CDR2 reads LQKENI. V was clipped by 0 bases and J by 8 bases; unmatched bases: 1. CDR3 sequence (DNA): TGTGCCAGCTCACCACCGGGACTAGCGGGGGGGCATGAGCAGTTCTTC. Amino acid sequence: CASSPPGLAGGHEQFF.

The chain combines TRBV5-1 with TRBJ1-3; 8 nucleotides agree with TRBD1. CDR1 SGHRS and CDR2 YFSETQ come from the germline V gene. Unmatched junction bases numbered 5, after V lost 6 bases and J lost 6 bases. This CDR3 contains 13 residues. The CDR3 DNA follows: TGCGCCAGCACCGACAGGGGCGAAAACACCATATATTTT. Protein sequence: CASTDRGENTIYF.

The V and J genes are TRBV5-6 and TRBJ2-1; 12 bases agree with TRBD1. The length of the CDR3 is 15 residues. Germline lookup yields CDR1 SGHDT and CDR2 YYEEEE. The ends lost 5 bases at V and 7 bases at J; junction bases unmatched: 7. This CDR3 reads CASSSGTGGWNEQFF. The CDR3 coding sequence is TGTGCCAGCAGTTCCGGGACAGGGGGCTGGAATGAGCAGTTCTTC. Using reference TRBV5-6 and TRBJ2-1 for the parts outside the CDR3, the full variable domain is DAGVTQSPTHLIKTRGQQVTLRCSPKSGHDTVSWYQQALGQGPQFIFQYYEEEERQRGNFPDRFSGHQFPNYSSELNVNALLLGDSALYLCASSSGTGGWNEQFFGPGTRLTVL.

This clone showed up just a few times. The V and J genes are TRBV10-2 and TRBJ1-2; 9 bases fit TRBD1. Germline CDR1 and CDR2: WSHSY and SAAADI. The length of the CDR3 is 13 residues. J lost 7 bases, V lost 6 bases, and 6 bases had no gene match. In nucleotides, the CDR3 is TGCGCCAGCAGGGAAGGGACAGGGAGTGGCTACACCTTC. The encoded protein is CASREGTGSGYTF.

V is TRBV7-3 and J is TRBJ2-2; 10 nucleotides line up with TRBD2. The junction had 4 bases not matched to a gene; V was cut back by 1 base and J by 5 bases. Germline V lookup: CDR1 SGHTA, CDR2 FQGTGA. There are 16 residues in the CDR3. CDR3 sequence (DNA): TGTGCCAGCAGCTTAAACCCTAGCGGGGGAACCGGGGAGCTGTTTTTT. Protein sequence: CASSLNPSGGTGELFF.